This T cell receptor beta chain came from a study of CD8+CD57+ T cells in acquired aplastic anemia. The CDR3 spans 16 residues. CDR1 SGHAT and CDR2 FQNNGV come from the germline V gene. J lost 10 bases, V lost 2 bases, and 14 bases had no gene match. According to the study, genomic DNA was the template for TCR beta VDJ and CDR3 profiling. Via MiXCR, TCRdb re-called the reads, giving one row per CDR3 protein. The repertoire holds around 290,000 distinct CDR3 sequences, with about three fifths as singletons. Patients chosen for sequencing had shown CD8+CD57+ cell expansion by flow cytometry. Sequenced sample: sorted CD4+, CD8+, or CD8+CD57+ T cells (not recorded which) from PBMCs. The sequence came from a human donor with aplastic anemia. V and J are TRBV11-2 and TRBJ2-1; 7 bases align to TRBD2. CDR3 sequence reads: CASSLSRGAGPREQFF. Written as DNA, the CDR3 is TGTGCCAGCAGCTTATCCCGTGGAGCGGGACCCAGAGAGCAGTTCTTC.